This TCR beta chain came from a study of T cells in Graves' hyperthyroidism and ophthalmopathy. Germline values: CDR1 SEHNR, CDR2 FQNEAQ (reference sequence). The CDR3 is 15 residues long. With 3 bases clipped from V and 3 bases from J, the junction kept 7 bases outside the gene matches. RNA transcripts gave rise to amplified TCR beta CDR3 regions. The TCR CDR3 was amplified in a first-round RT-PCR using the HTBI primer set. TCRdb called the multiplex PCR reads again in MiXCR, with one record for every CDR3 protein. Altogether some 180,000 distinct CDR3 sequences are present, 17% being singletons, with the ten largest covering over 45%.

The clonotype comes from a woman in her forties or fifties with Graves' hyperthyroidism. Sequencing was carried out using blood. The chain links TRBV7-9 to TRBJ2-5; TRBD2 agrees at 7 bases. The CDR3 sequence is CASSLSLALEETQYF. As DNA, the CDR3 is TGTGCCAGCAGCTTGTCACTAGCGCTTGAAGAGACCCAGTACTTC.